The 2 T cell receptor beta chains in this list originate from one sample, sequenced in a study of T cell responses to AZD1222 COVID-19 vaccine. Clones were read by immunoSEQ multiplex PCR, and TCRdb kept only the in-frame ones, dropping some. The sample consists of 90,000 to 120,000 clones, roughly nine tenths of them appearing once. The sequencing here drew on peripheral blood, taken on day 0 of AZD1222 vaccination. Receptors originate from an adult in good health.

V usage is TRBV7-7 and J usage is TRBJ2-7; TRBD2 matches at 7 bases. This CDR3 comprises 15 residues. J gave up 4 bases and V 5 bases, and 11 bases lay outside the gene matches. Germline assignment: CDR1 SSHAT and CDR2 FNYEAQ (reference sequence). Here the CDR3 DNA reads TGTGCCAGCAGCCCGATTTTTGGGAGGGATTACGAGCAGTACTTC. It codes for CASSPIFGRDYEQYF.

This chain joins TRBV11-3 and TRBJ1-2; TRBD1 might be the D (5 bases). The CDR3 is 13 residues long. Trimming pared 6 bases from V and 7 bases from J, leaving 15 bases between. The germline CDR1 and CDR2 sequences are SGHNT and YENEEA. CDR3 protein: CASSSGTTRGYTF. As DNA, the CDR3 is TGTGCCAGCAGTTCCGGGACTACTCGTGGCTACACCTTC.